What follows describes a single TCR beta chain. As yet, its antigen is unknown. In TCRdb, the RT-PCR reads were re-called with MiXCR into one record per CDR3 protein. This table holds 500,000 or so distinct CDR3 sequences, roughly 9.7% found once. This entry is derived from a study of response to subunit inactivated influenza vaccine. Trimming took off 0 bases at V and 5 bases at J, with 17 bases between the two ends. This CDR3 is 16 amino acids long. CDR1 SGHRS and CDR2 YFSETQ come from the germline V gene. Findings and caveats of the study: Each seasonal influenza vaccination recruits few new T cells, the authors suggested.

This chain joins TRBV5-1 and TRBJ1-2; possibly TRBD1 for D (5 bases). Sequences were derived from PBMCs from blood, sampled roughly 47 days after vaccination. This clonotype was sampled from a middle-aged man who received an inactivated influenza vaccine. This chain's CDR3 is CASSLARAAGGYGYTF. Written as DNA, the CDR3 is TGCGCCAGCAGCTTGGCCAGGGCCGCCGGCGGGTATGGCTACACCTTC.